The 6 T cell receptor beta chains listed next were all sequenced from one sample in a study of T cell responses to AZD1222 COVID-19 vaccine. The data were produced by immunoSEQ multiplex PCR, yet TCRdb's version contains in-frame clones alone and is incomplete. The profile covers some 80,000 clones, with roughly 86% appearing a single time and roughly 5% taken by the ten largest. The material was peripheral blood, obtained on day 0 of MenACWY control vaccination. The source is an adult in good health.

V is TRBV2 and J is TRBJ1-1; D ambiguous. V gave up 7 bases and J gave up 0 bases, with 9 bases separating them. The CDR3 extends over 13 amino acids. Germline CDR1 reads SNHLY; CDR2 reads FYNNEI. CDR3 in DNA: TGTGCCAGCATTAAGAGGATGAACACTGAAGCTTTCTTT. Translated: CASIKRMNTEAFF.

This chain uses TRBV4-3 with TRBJ1-2; TRBD1 might be the D (5 bases). The germline CDR1 and CDR2 sequences are LGHNA and YSLEER. Trimming cost V 0 bases and J 2 bases, with 13 bases left between them. The CDR3 runs 16 residues. The CDR3 DNA reads TGCGCCAGCAGCCAAGATCAAGGGGCAGGGAACTATGGCTACACCTTC. This translates into CASSQDQGAGNYGYTF.

The rearrangement uses TRBV4-1 and TRBJ1-3; a weak D match, TRBD1 (5 bases). The CDR3 extends over 15 amino acids. Germline values: CDR1 MGHRA, CDR2 YSYEKL. V was clipped by 0 bases and J by 2 bases, with 8 bases between them. CDR3 sequence: CASSQEVRAGNTIYF. The CDR3 DNA follows: TGCGCCAGCAGCCAAGAAGTCAGGGCTGGAAACACCATATATTTT.

V and J are TRBV11-2 and TRBJ1-2; D perhaps matches TRBD1 (6 bases). The CDR3 sequence is 16 residues long. CDR1 is SGHAT, CDR2 FQNNGV, per germline. Trimming cost V 1 base and J 1 base, with 13 bases left between them. CDR3 residues: CASSLVSGAINYGYTF. DNA for the CDR3: TGTGCCAGCAGCTTAGTGTCAGGGGCCATTAACTATGGCTACACCTTC.

The J gene is TRBJ2-2, the V gene TRBV29-1; 9 nucleotides agree with TRBD1. Trimming removed 3 bases from V and 5 bases from J; junction bases left unmatched: 7. Germline CDR1 reads SQVTM; CDR2 reads ANQGSEA. The CDR3 loop spans 15 amino acids. The CDR3: CSVDRGQGRTGELFF. The CDR3 DNA follows: TGCAGCGTTGATCGGGGACAGGGAAGGACCGGGGAGCTGTTTTTT.

The rearrangement links TRBV3-1 (or the pseudogene TRBV3-2) to TRBJ1-2; D is ambiguous. This CDR3 spans 15 amino acids. Trimming left V 1 base short and J 8 bases short, with 17 bases between. The germline V gene encodes CDR1 LGHDT and CDR2 YNNKEL (reference sequence). The CDR3 nucleotides are TGTGCCAGCAGCCAAGGCTCACGGGTCTGGAGAGGCTACACCTTC. Its protein is CASSQGSRVWRGYTF.